Shown below are 18 T cell receptor beta chains from a single sample sequenced in a study of tumor-infiltrating lymphocytes in primary liver carcinoma. From unsorted bulk tissue weighing about 20-32 mg, DNA and RNA were co-extracted. Priming with a constant-region primer yielded TCR beta cDNA from roughly 0.45 ug total RNA. For TCR beta, libraries were produced by three nested multiplex PCR rounds using slightly modified ARM-PCR. Amplification in the first two PCR rounds was performed using TRBV1-TRBV30 forward primers and a C-beta reverse primer for roughly 9 cycles each. Each CDR3 protein gets one entry after TCRdb re-called the multiplex PCR reads with MiXCR. The sample holds approximately 37,000 distinct CDR3 sequences, 70% to 85% seen once. The sequenced sample was liver tumor tissue from sampling region 4. Subset of the sample: tumor region T4, right-lateral pole. The receptors shown here come from a man aged 40-50 years with primary liver carcinoma and hepatitis B virus infection.

Only a few counts were recorded for this clonotype. The chain employs TRBV5-4 and TRBJ2-5; TRBD1 matches 7 bases. The CDR3 consists of 13 residues. The junction had 4 bases not matched to a gene; V was cut back by 4 bases and J by 4 bases. CDR1 SGHNT and CDR2 YYREEE come from the germline V gene (reference sequence). CDR3 region: CASSRDRAETQYF. The CDR3 DNA sequence: TGTGCCAGCAGCCGAGACAGGGCAGAGACCCAGTACTTC.

Comments on this clonotype: At one end the junction does not follow the germline gene, possibly because of a read error. V is TRBV14 and J is TRBJ2-1; 8 bases are a match to TRBD2. Germline lookup yields CDR1 SGHDN and CDR2 FVKESK. The CDR3 has 16 amino acids. CDR3 in DNA: TGTACCAGCAATGCCGTAGCGGGATGGGTAAACAATGAGCGGTTCTTC. Translating it yields CTSNAVAGWVNNERFF.

This chain uses TRBV28 with TRBJ2-7, with a possible D match to TRBD2 (6 bases). This CDR3 comprises 15 residues. V dropped 8 bases and J dropped 3 bases, with 20 bases sitting between them. Per the germline V gene, CDR1 is MDHEN and CDR2 is SYDVKM. CDR3 sequence (DNA): TGTGCCAGCTCTCACCAAAGCAAGGGACTCTACGAGCAGTACTTC. This encodes CASSHQSKGLYEQYF.

A remark on this clonotype: Its ends do not fully match the called genes, so a read error is possible. The chain uses TRBV12-3 or TRBV12-4 and TRBJ1-5; D remains unclear. The length of the CDR3 is 13 residues. CDR3 sequence reads: CVSSSRGIQPQHF. CDR3 bases: TGTGTCAGCAGTTCGAGAGGGATACAACCCCAGCATTTT.

This chain uses TRBV11-2 with TRBJ2-3; D perhaps matches TRBD1 (6 bases). V shed 5 bases and J shed 3 bases, with 18 bases lying between them. The CDR3 is 16 residues long. In germline, CDR1 is SGHAT, CDR2 FQNNGV. CDR3 nucleotide sequence: TGTGCCAGCAGCAGGAGAAGTACAGGGATTACAGATACGCAGTATTTT. Translation: CASSRRSTGITDTQYF.

This clonotype was recorded many times. The genes are TRBV9 and TRBJ2-2, with 8 positions matching TRBD1. Germline assignment: CDR1 SGDLS and CDR2 YYNGEE. The CDR3 is made up of 14 amino acids. V was pared by 4 bases and J by 7 bases, with 6 bases of the junction left unmatched. The CDR3 bases are TGTGCCAGCAGCCTAGGACAGGGCGGCGGGGAGCTGTTTTTT. As protein: CASSLGQGGGELFF.

Turning to this clonotype: Compared with germline, one end of the junction differs, possibly owing to a read error. V usage is TRBV14 and J usage is TRBJ2-5; D perhaps matches TRBD2 (6 bases). The CDR3 is 17 residues long. Per germline, CDR1 SGHDN and CDR2 FVKESK. CDR3 DNA: TGTGCCAGCAGACTAGCCCGGAGAGGGGACCAGCAAGAGACCCAGTATTTC. Protein sequence: CASRLARRGDQQETQYF.

This clonotype has only one observation. The chain links TRBV28 to TRBJ1-1; 8 bases agree with TRBD1. Germline V gene data show CDR1 as MDHEN and CDR2 as SYDVKM. The trim removed 7 bases at V and 1 base at J, leaving 11 bases unmatched. CDR3 length: 16 amino acids. The CDR3 DNA follows: TGTGCCAGCAACACTCCAGGGGGCGCTAGGAACACTGAAGCTTTCTTT. Amino acid sequence: CASNTPGGARNTEAFF. The full variable domain, completed using reference TRBV28 and TRBJ1-1, is DVKVTQSSRYLVKRTGEKVFLECVQDMDHENMFWYRQDPGLGLRLIYFSYDVKMKEKGDIPEGYSVSREKKERFSLILESASTNQTSMYLCASNTPGGARNTEAFFGQGTRLTVV.

CDR3 bases: TGCAGCGTTGAATTAGGGAGCGGGAGGATAGCCGATGAGCAGTTCTTC. It translates to CSVELGSGRIADEQFF. The chain combines TRBV29-1 with TRBJ2-1, with 9 bases fitting TRBD2. Germline lookup yields CDR1 SQVTM and CDR2 ANQGSEA. V gave up 2 bases and J gave up 8 bases; unmatched junction bases: 13. The length of the CDR3 is 16 residues.

The chain uses TRBV11-3 and TRBJ1-1, with no clear D. The germline V gene has CDR1 SGHNT and CDR2 YENEEA. There are 12 residues in the CDR3. The CDR3 is CDSSLDYTEAFF. The CDR3 DNA follows: TGTGATAGCAGCTTAGATTACACTGAAGCTTTCTTT.

The table lists this clonotype with a count of one. One base away lies a much larger clone, so this may be a sequencing read error. The rearrangement uses TRBV14 and TRBJ1-1; 7 bases match TRBD1. Germline CDR1 and CDR2: SGHDN and FVKESK. This CDR3 has 16 amino acids. Here the CDR3 DNA reads TGTGCTAGCAGCCCTGAAAGGGACAGAGATAACACTGAAGCTTTCTTT. Translated, it gives CASSPERDRDNTEAFF.

Turning to this clonotype: One junction end disagrees with the germline gene, perhaps due to a read error. The genes are TRBV11-2 and TRBJ2-5, with 8 positions matching TRBD2. This CDR3 spans 14 amino acids. CDR1 is SGHAT and CDR2 is FQNNGV in the germline V gene. The CDR3 here is CASTSPGRGETRYF. The CDR3 DNA reads as TGTGCTAGCACCAGCCCCGGGAGGGGGGAGACCAGGTACTTC.

About this clonotype itself: Since the CDR3 does not end with the conserved phenylalanine or tryptophan, this likely comes from a read error. The rearrangement uses TRBV2 and TRBJ2-1; D not resolved. The CDR3 has 15 amino acids. Germline values: CDR1 SNHLY, CDR2 FYNNEI. V was shortened by 6 bases and J by 6 bases, with 18 bases between the two germline ends. The CDR3 DNA reads TGTGCCAGCAGGACGGACGCAGCCGATTGCAATGAGCAGTTCTTA. This codes for CASRTDAADCNEQFL.

This clonotype was seen ten or more times. Germline and junction disagree at one end, which may indicate a read error. CDR3: CASSSRLAGGPGELFF. In nucleotides, the CDR3 is TGTGCCAGCAGCTCAAGACTAGCGGGAGGACCCGGAGAGCTGTTTTTT. The chain links TRBV13 to TRBJ2-2; 13 positions match TRBD2. This CDR3 has 16 amino acids. Germline loops: CDR1 PRHDT, CDR2 FYEKMQ (reference sequence).

Details on this clonotype: One end of the junction is discordant with germline, which a read error may explain. V gene TRBV11-1 combines with J gene TRBJ2-7, with D perhaps TRBD2 (6 bases). The CDR3 has 15 residues. Per germline, CDR1 SGHAT and CDR2 FQDESV (reference sequence). CDR3 sequence (DNA): TGTGCCAACAGCTTAACGGGATCGGGAGAATATGGGCAGTACTTC. This translates into CANSLTGSGEYGQYF.

By share, this clonotype ranks as medium-sized. The V gene is TRBV7-9, the J gene TRBJ2-3, with D uncertain. CDR3 length: 10 amino acids. Germline-derived CDR1 and CDR2 are SEHNR and FQNEAQ (reference sequence). Deletions cut 6 bases from V and 6 bases from J, with 4 bases between. For the CDR3, the DNA is TGTGCCAGCAGTGGTGATACGCAGTATTTT. Translating it yields CASSGDTQYF.

The chain has TRBV12-3 or TRBV12-4 and TRBJ1-6, with TRBD1 as a possible D gene (5 bases). CDR3 length: 13 residues. Trimming shortened V by 7 bases and J by 9 bases, and 13 bases separated the two germline ends. This CDR3 reads CASTLGESSPLHF. DNA of the CDR3: TGTGCCAGCACATTGGGGGAGAGTTCACCCCTCCACTTT.

This clonotype was recorded once. The chain uses TRBV6-1 and TRBJ1-5; 9 bases map to TRBD1. The DNA matches TRBJ2-3 better at its end, which makes the J call doubtful. The CDR3 totals 14 residues. Germline CDR1 and CDR2: MNHNS and SASEGT. The CDR3 is CASSLQGAAQPQYF. The CDR3 nucleotides read TGTGCCAGCAGTCTACAGGGGGCAGCTCAGCCCCAGTATTTT.